The next 24 T cell receptor beta chains were all read from a single sample in a study of blood T cell repertoires in COVID-19. TCRdb keeps only in-frame clones here, not all; method: immunoSEQ multiplex PCR. Among roughly 50,000 clones, more than 70% were seen once, and the ten largest hold approximately 10%. Input material: peripheral blood. The receptors shown here come from a man in his 70s with active COVID-19.

DNA of the CDR3: TGTGCCAGCAGCCAAGGACAGGGGAAGAGTGGCTACACCTTC. Amino acid sequence: CASSQGQGKSGYTF. This chain joins TRBV16 and TRBJ1-2; 9 bases align to TRBD1. The V gene's germline CDR1 is KGHSY and CDR2 FQNENV. This CDR3 has 14 residues. V was clipped by 2 bases and J by 7 bases; unmatched bases: 5. The entire variable domain, with the rest obtained from reference TRBV16 and TRBJ1-2, is as follows: GEEVAQTPKHLVRGEGQKAKLYCAPIKGHSYVFWYQQVLKNEFKFLISFQNENVFDETGMPKERFSAKCLPNSPCSLEIQATKLEDSAVYFCASSQGQGKSGYTFGSGTRLTVV.

The J gene is TRBJ1-4, the V gene TRBV5-1; 7 bases match TRBD1. Germline CDR1 SGHRS, CDR2 YFSETQ. This CDR3 is 15 amino acids long. The J segment lost 8 bases and the V segment lost 4 bases, leaving 11 bases of the junction unmatched. CDR3 sequence: CASSGGLTGQEKLFF. For the CDR3, the DNA is TGCGCCAGCAGCGGGGGTTTGACAGGGCAGGAAAAACTGTTTTTT.

This chain connects TRBV11-2 to TRBJ1-4; D is perhaps TRBD1 (6 bases). This CDR3 comprises 15 residues. CDR1 is SGHAT, CDR2 FQNNGV, per germline. The germline V and J ends were trimmed by 5 bases and 10 bases, with 20 bases remaining between them. The CDR3 sequence is CASSHLSGAIGKLFF. CDR3 DNA: TGTGCCAGCAGCCACCTTTCAGGGGCAATTGGAAAACTGTTTTTT. The whole variable domain, filled in from reference TRBV11-2 and TRBJ1-4, reads EAGVAQSPRYKIIEKRQSVAFWCNPISGHATLYWYQQILGQGPKLLIQFQNNGVVDDSQLPKDRFSAERLKGVDSTLKIQPAKLEDSAVYLCASSHLSGAIGKLFFGSGTQLSVL.

This clone was picked up one time. The chain uses TRBV6-2 or TRBV6-3 and TRBJ1-5; D may be TRBD1 (6 bases). In germline, CDR1 is MNHEY, CDR2 SVGEGT. CDR3 length: 15 amino acids. Trimming stripped 2 bases from V and 1 base from J, with 9 bases between. This chain's CDR3 is CASSYEGGSNQPQHF. DNA for the CDR3: TGTGCCAGCAGTTACGAGGGGGGGAGCAATCAGCCCCAGCATTTT.

DNA for the CDR3: TGTGCCAGCAGCTTAGGGGGTAGCGGGACAGATACGCAGTATTTT. Residues: CASSLGGSGTDTQYF. This chain connects TRBV7-2 to TRBJ2-3; 7 nucleotides align to TRBD2. This CDR3 is 15 amino acids long. With V trimmed by 1 base and J by 3 bases, 4 bases remained unmatched. Germline V lookup: CDR1 SGHTA, CDR2 FQGNSA.

The chain is built from TRBV2 and TRBJ2-7; no reliable D call. Germline CDR1 reads SNHLY; CDR2 reads FYNNEI. Trimming removed 6 bases from V and 6 bases from J, with 12 bases in between. The CDR3 is made up of 12 amino acids. CDR3 sequence (DNA): TGTGCCAGCAGCGACGACAACTCCGAGCAGTACTTC. Protein: CASSDDNSEQYF.

This clone was observed a single time. CDR3 bases: TGTGCCAGCAGCAAAGCGAGAGGGTTCGACTATGGCTACACCTTC. Translating it yields CASSKARGFDYGYTF. The chain carries TRBV21-1 and TRBJ1-2. TRBV21-1 is flagged as a pseudogene. The CDR3 extends over 15 amino acids.

The chain uses TRBV12-5 and TRBJ1-5; 9 bases align to TRBD1. The trim removed 3 bases at V and 3 bases at J, leaving 9 bases unmatched. Germline assignment: CDR1 LGHNT and CDR2 FRNRAP. This CDR3 comprises 17 residues. The CDR3 spells CASGFLQGTGFNQPQHF. The CDR3 DNA reads TGTGCTAGTGGTTTCCTCCAAGGGACAGGGTTCAATCAGCCCCAGCATTTT.

Only one count was recorded for this clone. The rearrangement uses TRBV12-5 and TRBJ2-2, with unresolved D. The V and J ends lost 7 bases and 3 bases respectively, with 21 bases between them. CDR3 length equals 17 residues. Germline CDR1 reads LGHNT; CDR2 reads FRNRAP. As DNA, the CDR3 is TGTGCTAGTGCTCGATCCATCCGGAACAGCCACACCGGGGAGCTGTTTTTT. Its protein product is CASARSIRNSHTGELFF.

The rearrangement links TRBV7-6 to TRBJ2-2; no reliable D call. Looked up from germline, CDR1 is SGHVS and CDR2 is FNYEAQ. The ends were cut back, 5 bases at V and 0 bases at J, with 13 bases in the middle. CDR3 length equals 16 residues. CDR3 DNA: TGTGCCAGCAGCCCCGATCTCCTATCGAACACCGGGGAGCTGTTTTTT. Its translation: CASSPDLLSNTGELFF.

The rearrangement uses TRBV19 and TRBJ2-7; the D gene is possibly TRBD2 (6 bases). In germline, CDR1 is LNHDA, CDR2 SQIVND (reference sequence). The CDR3 contains 15 residues. V shed 4 bases and J shed 6 bases, with 19 bases lying between them. The CDR3 loop reads CASSKLTRAGPEQYF. DNA of the CDR3: TGTGCCAGTAGTAAACTAACCCGGGCGGGACCCGAGCAGTACTTC.

This clone came up many times. The chain links TRBV6-5 to TRBJ2-7; 9 bases map to TRBD1. Trimming removed 0 bases from V and 0 bases from J; junction bases left unmatched: 3. CDR3 length equals 16 residues. Germline V gene lookup returns CDR1 MNHEY and CDR2 SVGAGI. The CDR3 sequence: CASSYSGQGFSYEQYF. DNA of the CDR3: TGTGCCAGCAGTTACTCCGGACAGGGGTTCTCCTACGAGCAGTACTTC.

The chain employs TRBV7-9 and TRBJ1-1; D is unclear. Trimming removed 2 bases from V and 4 bases from J, with 11 bases in between. Germline V gene data show CDR1 as SEHNR and CDR2 as FQNEAQ (reference sequence). The CDR3 extends over 14 amino acids. This chain's CDR3 is CASSLRQRGTEAFF. The CDR3 DNA sequence: TGTGCCAGCAGCTTAAGGCAACGGGGCACTGAAGCTTTCTTT.

The DNA of the CDR3 is TGTGCCAGTAGTCCCAGGGATTCCGGGGAGCTGTTTTTT. Amino acids: CASSPRDSGELFF. V and J are TRBV19 and TRBJ2-2, with a possible D match to TRBD1 (5 bases). This CDR3 contains 13 residues. With 5 bases removed from V and 6 bases from J, the gap between germline ends came to 10 bases. Germline V gives CDR1 LNHDA, CDR2 SQIVND (reference sequence).

The chain uses TRBV10-3 and TRBJ2-4; D might be TRBD2 (6 bases). This CDR3 has 14 residues. V lost 5 bases and J lost 4, with 12 bases in between. Germline V gene lookup returns CDR1 ENHRY and CDR2 SYGVKD. CDR3 coding DNA: TGTGCCATCAGTTTGGACCGGGAGAAAAACATTCAGTACTTC. It is translated as CAISLDREKNIQYF.

The J gene is TRBJ2-1, the V gene TRBV7-9; no clear D gene. CDR3 length: 12 amino acids. Germline V gene lookup returns CDR1 SEHNR and CDR2 FQNEAQ (reference sequence). The germline V and J ends were trimmed by 6 bases and 4 bases, with 7 bases remaining between them. The CDR3 here is CASRHAYNEQFF. CDR3 nucleotides: TGTGCCAGCAGGCATGCGTACAATGAGCAGTTCTTC.

The chain joins TRBV30 to TRBJ2-7; D might be TRBD1 (6 bases). V lost 3 bases and J 3 bases, leaving 9 bases between the germline ends. CDR1 and CDR2 (germline): GTSNPN, SVGIG (reference sequence). This CDR3 contains 12 residues. This CDR3 reads CAWRRGYYEQYF. The CDR3 region has the DNA TGTGCCTGGAGAAGGGGGTACTACGAGCAGTACTTC. Filled out from reference TRBV30 and TRBJ2-7, the complete variable domain reads SQTIHQWPATLVQPVGSPLSLECTVEGTSNPNLYWYRQAAGRGLQLLFYSVGIGQISSEVPQNLSASRPQDRQFILSSKKLLLSDSGFYLCAWRRGYYEQYFGPGTRLTVT.

The chain is built from TRBV30 and TRBJ2-1; TRBD2 might be the D (6 bases). CDR3 length: 11 amino acids. Germline loops: CDR1 GTSNPN, CDR2 SVGIG (reference sequence). V was pared by 2 bases and J by 15 bases, with 14 bases between. CDR3 coding DNA: TGTGCCTGGAGTTTCGGCGGGGAGGTGTTCTTC. As protein: CAWSFGGEVFF.

This clone was seen once. The genes are TRBV27 and TRBJ1-5; D is perhaps TRBD1 (5 bases). CDR1 is MNHEY, CDR2 SMNVEV, per germline (reference sequence). The CDR3 runs to 16 residues. Trimming cost V 1 base and J 2 bases, with 12 bases left between them. The CDR3 bases are TGTGCCAGCAGTTTATTTGGGGCCAGGGGCAATCAGCCCCAGCATTTT. The encoded protein is CASSLFGARGNQPQHF.

V usage is TRBV11-2 and J usage is TRBJ2-3; TRBD1 agrees at 7 bases. CDR1 SGHAT and CDR2 FQNNGV come from the germline V gene. V was pared by 5 bases and J by 6 bases, with 8 bases of the junction left unmatched. CDR3 length: 14 residues. The chain's CDR3 is CASSPQGVRDTQYF. As DNA, the CDR3 is TGTGCCAGCAGCCCCCAGGGGGTTCGTGATACGCAGTATTTT.

The V call is TRBV2, the J call TRBJ1-1, with D perhaps matching TRBD1 (5 bases). Germline assignment: CDR1 SNHLY and CDR2 FYNNEI. This CDR3 contains 16 residues. The V gene lost 4 bases and the J gene lost 1 base, with 16 bases spanning the gap. CDR3 sequence (DNA): TGTGCCAGCAGTGCTAAACGCGAAGGGGCGAACACTGAAGCTTTCTTT. Its protein product is CASSAKREGANTEAFF.

V usage is TRBV3-1 (or the pseudogene TRBV3-2) and J usage is TRBJ2-3; perhaps TRBD2 as D (7 bases). V dropped 8 bases and J dropped 4 bases, with 16 bases sitting between them. CDR1 is LGHDT and CDR2 is YNNKEL in the germline V gene (reference sequence). CDR3 length equals 14 residues. This CDR3 is CASLGGRAPDTQYF. CDR3 coding DNA: TGTGCCAGCCTCGGGGGGCGGGCCCCAGATACGCAGTATTTT.

The V call is TRBV6-5, the J call TRBJ1-5; 11 positions match TRBD1. V lost 6 bases and J lost 2; bases outside the gene matches: 3. This CDR3 has 15 residues. Looked up from germline, CDR1 is MNHEY and CDR2 is SVGAGI. The CDR3 reads CASRPGQGGNQPQHF. The CDR3 DNA reads TGTGCCAGCAGACCGGGACAGGGGGGCAATCAGCCCCAGCATTTT.

This chain joins TRBV27 and TRBJ1-2, with D possibly being TRBD1 (5 bases). Between the trimmed V and J ends, which lost 5 bases and 5 bases, there was a span of 9 bases. The CDR3 spans 12 residues. Germline V gene sequence: CDR1 MNHEY, CDR2 SMNVEV (reference sequence). The CDR3 nucleotides read TGTGCCAGCAGTATTTCAGGGTATGGCTACACCTTC. It codes for CASSISGYGYTF.